This T cell receptor beta chain was identified in a study of blood T cells in healthy people across ages (dated by TCRdb to the mid-2010s). General notes on the study: Template switching captured roughly one uniquely barcoded TCR beta cDNA molecule per two T cells in model experiments. To avoid experimental bias, donors of different ages were randomly spread across the sequencing lanes. The donors were split into four age groups: young (average about 15 years), middle-aged (roughly 39), aged (around 67) and long-lived (over 80). Using the same blood draw, the study looked at two additional independent replicas of 1 million unique cDNA reads for two donors, one aged 18 to 29 and the other aged 80 or older. Age-related changes in TCR beta repertoire diversity were measured in the study by deep sequencing normalized with unique cDNA molecular identifiers.

The CDR3 holds 13 amino acids from the cysteine to the phenylalanine. The CDR3 DNA has 39 bases and is translated from base 1. Reading the germline V gene (reference sequence) gives CDR1 LNHNV and CDR2 YYDKDF. Cut back by 1 base and 4 bases, the V and J ends lie 7 bases apart. The donors were roughly 39 Caucasian individuals from Russia, aged about 6 to 100 years, who were systemically healthy. Roughly 9 milliliters of peripheral blood were drawn from each donor into EDTA-treated Vacutainer tubes. Ficoll-Paque density-gradient centrifugation was used to isolate PBMCs, with at least 7 million per sample. Trizol reagent was used to extract total RNA from the PBMCs, yielding at least 6 micrograms per sample. For every donor, flow cytometry on a PBMC aliquot measured the percentage of naive CD45RAhigh/CD27high T cells. The library was prepared using 5' RACE. Sequencer: Illumina HiSeq 2500. A second PCR of about 7 to 12 cycles was run with a J-beta primer mix and a sample-barcoded 5' primer. Each TCR beta cDNA molecule received a unique molecular identifier from a template-switch 5' adaptor carrying 12 random nucleotides. Each sample yielded at least 3 million CDR3-containing paired-end reads. First-strand cDNA synthesis was performed from all RNA using the Mint cDNA synthesis kit, with priming by a TRBC-specific oligonucleotide. All cDNA was treated with uracil-DNA glycosylase and then went through a first 18-cycle PCR with the universal primers M1SS and BC2_uni_R. The authors' analysis ran thus. Each sample was normalized by randomly selecting 1 million high-quality reads, each carrying a distinct molecular identifier. Reads sharing molecular identifiers were discarded rather than binned into consensus sequences. MiTCR, set to a Q25 quality threshold and the strictest error-elimination algorithm, was used for CDR3 identification, clonotype clustering and error correction. A nonparametric unseen species model using Euler transformation provided a lower-bound estimate of total TCR beta diversity. TCRdb redid the processing of the public reads, applying fastp at Q25 and MiXCR, and retained in-frame beta chains. Duplicate CDR3 protein sequences are folded into a single record with the most common DNA and genes. These V and J calls derive from TCRdb rather than the authors' analysis. The sample profile shows 270,000 or so distinct CDR3 sequences; 27% of them were found once. The ten biggest clones cover over 25% of the sample.

This clonotype was counted ten times or more. Its antigen specificity is not known. No per-base quality is available; no much larger clone lies one base away. General study outcomes and caveats: Total diversity estimates from one million sequenced T cells were considered lower bounds and underestimates. Observed TCR beta diversity correlated strongly with the percentage of naive T cells measured by flow cytometry. Because profiling used bulk unsorted PBMCs, naive and antigen-experienced compartments could not be compared conclusively. Because the CMV infection status of the donors was unknown, age-related changes in expanded clonotypes may potentially have been confounded. Compared with the aged group, the long-lived group had more naive CD4+ T cells, fewer expanded clones and increased TCR diversity, suggesting age selection. As age increased, observed TCR beta diversity per million T cells dropped in a roughly linear way, and a significant reduction was already evident by age 40.

The sequence came from a woman in her 70s in good health. The source material was blood. The sequence joins TRBV15 to TRBJ2-5, with the identity of the D gene unclear. The CDR3 is CATSRVTVETQYF. The nucleotide sequence reads as follows: TGTGCCACCAGCAGAGTGACGGTAGAGACCCAGTACTTC.